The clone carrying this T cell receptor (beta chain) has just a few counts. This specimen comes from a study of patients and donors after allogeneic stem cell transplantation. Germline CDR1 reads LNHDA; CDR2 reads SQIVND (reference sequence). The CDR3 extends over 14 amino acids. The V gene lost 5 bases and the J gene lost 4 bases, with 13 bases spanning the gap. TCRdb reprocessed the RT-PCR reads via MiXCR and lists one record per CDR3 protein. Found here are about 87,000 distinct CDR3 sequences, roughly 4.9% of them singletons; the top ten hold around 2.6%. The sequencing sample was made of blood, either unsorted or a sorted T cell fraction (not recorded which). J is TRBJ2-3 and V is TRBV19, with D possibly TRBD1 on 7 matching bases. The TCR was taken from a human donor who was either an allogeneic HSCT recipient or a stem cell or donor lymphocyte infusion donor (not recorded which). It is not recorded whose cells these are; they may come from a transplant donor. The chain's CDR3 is CASSWQGGSDTQYF. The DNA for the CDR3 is TGTGCCAGTAGTTGGCAGGGGGGTTCAGATACGCAGTATTTT.